A selection of T cell receptor beta chains follows, all from one sample in a study of human T cells and chemical hapten exposure. In TCRdb, the RACE reads were re-called with MiXCR into one record per CDR3 protein. The table includes fewer than 350,000 distinct CDR3 sequences, 7.5% to 8% detected once. The sequencing used whole blood, collected in connection with sensitization to the hapten diphenylcyclopropenone (DPC). All receptors derive from a man aged 18 to 29 with alopecia areata. Some clones in this sample may be carry-over from other donors' samples. The CDR3 runs from the conserved cysteine through the conserved F or W. The order of the fields is D gene, clone size, J gene, V gene, CDR3 DNA, CDR3 protein. A D gene is named only where the DNA matches it firmly. Clone size is stated in some rows and not others, as once, few, many or a class when expanded.

TRBD1 | many | TRBJ1-2 | TRBV7-9 | TGTGCCAGCAGCTTTCCCGACAGGGGTAACTATGGCTACACCTTC | CASSFPDRGNYGYTF
. | many | TRBJ1-2 | TRBV4-3 | TGCGCCAGCAGCCAAGATCGTGGAGGGGGAGGGGATGGCTACACCTTC | CASSQDRGGGGDGYTF
. | many | TRBJ2-1 | TRBV4-1 | TGCGCCAGCAGCCAGATTAGGTCATCATACAATGAGCAGTTCTTC | CASSQIRSSYNEQFF
. | few | TRBJ2-2 | TRBV4-3 | TGCGCCAGCAGCCAAGAACACAGTGCGAACACCGGGGAGCTGTTTTTT | CASSQEHSANTGELFF
. | . | TRBJ1-1 | TRBV7-9 | TGTGCCAGCAGCTTAAAATTGCAAGGGTGGAACACTGAAGCTTTCTTT | CASSLKLQGWNTEAFF
TRBD1 | many | TRBJ1-1 | TRBV5-1 | TGCGCCAGCAGCTTCAGCTGGCAGGGGGGGACTGAAGCTTTCTTT | CASSFSWQGGTEAFF
. | few | TRBJ2-3 | TRBV28 | TGTGCCAGCAGTGGGGGGACGGTAAGCACAGATACGCAGTATTTT | CASSGGTVSTDTQYF
. | . | TRBJ1-5 | TRBV5-1 | TGCGCCAGCAGCTCCGGGGACGTCACCAATCAGCCCCAGCATTTT | CASSSGDVTNQPQHF
. | . | TRBJ1-3 | TRBV28 | TGTGCCAGCAGTGACGCCGGGAGGATTGGAAACACCATATATTTT | CASSDAGRIGNTIYF
. | . | TRBJ1-2 | TRBV20-1 | TGCAGTGCTAGACGGCAGAGTGGGAGAGGCTACACCTTC | CSARRQSGRGYTF
TRBD2 | few | TRBJ2-3 | TRBV20-1 | TGCAGTGCTAGAAATAGCGGGGGGGCTGGAGATACGCAGTATTTT | CSARNSGGAGDTQYF
. | few | TRBJ2-7 | TRBV6-2/TRBV6-3 | TGTGCCAGCAGTTCCCCCCCCGGGGGAAGCTACGAGCAGTACTTC | CASSSPPGGSYEQYF
. | many | TRBJ1-1 | TRBV6-2/TRBV6-3 | TGTGCCAGCACCCTCTTCGGGGACACTGAAGCTTTCTTT | CASTLFGDTEAFF
. | many | TRBJ2-1 | TRBV7-9 | TGTGCCAGCAGCTTAGGCGGGGCGAGCTACAATGAGCAGTTCTTC | CASSLGGASYNEQFF
. | . | TRBJ1-1 | TRBV7-9 | TGTGCCAGCAGCCTGGCGCGGGGGGCGTACACTGAAGCTTTCTTT | CASSLARGAYTEAFF
TRBD1 | few | TRBJ1-2 | TRBV7-9 | TGTGCCAGCAGCCCCGTCCGACAGGGCGTCGCTAACTATGGCTACACCTTC | CASSPVRQGVANYGYTF
. | many | TRBJ1-5 | TRBV12-3/TRBV12-4 | TGTGCCAGCAGTTTGGTCCGGAAGAATCAGCCCCAGCATTTT | CASSLVRKNQPQHF
. | few | TRBJ2-1 | TRBV7-9 | TGTGCCAGCAGCCCGGGAGTTTCCTACAATGAGCAGTTCTTC | CASSPGVSYNEQFF
. | few | TRBJ2-6 | TRBV5-1 | TGCGCCAGCAGCTTCATAGTCTCTGGGGCCAACGTCCTGACTTTC | CASSFIVSGANVLTF
. | few | TRBJ1-2 | TRBV18 | TGTGCCAGCTCACCACGGCTGGAAGGCTACACCTTC | CASSPRLEGYTF
. | few | TRBJ1-5 | TRBV18 | TGTGCCAGCTCACCACCGACAACTACTAGCAATCAGCCCCAGCATTTT | CASSPPTTTSNQPQHF
TRBD2 | few | TRBJ2-5 | TRBV4-3 | TGCGCCAGCAGCCAAGAACTAGCGGGGAAAGAGACCCAGTACTTC | CASSQELAGKETQYF
. | many | TRBJ2-5 | TRBV15 | TGTGCCACCAGCAGAGATCCGGGGTATGAAGAGACCCAGTACTTC | CATSRDPGYEETQYF
. | . | TRBJ2-7 | TRBV18 | TGTGCCAGCTCACGCCCCCCCGTCGTGACAGAGTACGAGCAGTACTTC | CASSRPPVVTEYEQYF
. | . | TRBJ2-5 | TRBV29-1 | TGCAGCGGGGGCGGCGGGGGCCCCCAAGAGACCCAGTACTTC | CSGGGGGPQETQYF
. | . | TRBJ1-2 | TRBV27 | TGTGCCAGCAGTTGGGGGCAGGGACATAGCTATGGCTACACCTTC | CASSWGQGHSYGYTF
. | . | TRBJ1-1 | TRBV6-5 | TGTGCCAGCAGGAAAACAGGGATGAACACTGAAGCTTTCTTT | CASRKTGMNTEAFF
. | . | TRBJ1-4 | TRBV5-1 | TGCGCCAGCAGCTCCGAAGGTACCGCCTTTGGGAAACTGTTTTTT | CASSSEGTAFGKLFF
. | few | TRBJ2-5 | TRBV6-5 | TGTGCCAGCAGTTTCGGCAGGGCAGAGACCCAGTACTTC | CASSFGRAETQYF
. | many | TRBJ1-1 | TRBV28 | TGTGCCAGCAGACGTTGGCGGGTAGACACTGAAGCTTTCTTT | CASRRWRVDTEAFF
. | few | TRBJ2-4 | TRBV27 | TGTGCCACGTCCTTTTCGAGACTCGCAGCCAAAAACATTCAGTACTTC | CATSFSRLAAKNIQYF
. | few | TRBJ2-3 | TRBV4-3 | TGCGCCAGCAGCCAAGGTCGGCTCACTATCACAGATACGCAGTATTTT | CASSQGRLTITDTQYF
. | . | TRBJ2-4 | TRBV7-2 | TGTGCCAGCAGCTACTTGACGGCCCGCAGGGGAAACATTCAGTACTTC | CASSYLTARRGNIQYF
. | few | TRBJ1-5 | TRBV2 | TGTGCCAGCAGTCCCGGACGGGGGAAGGGGCCCCAGCATTTT | CASSPGRGKGPQHF
. | many | TRBJ1-3 | TRBV12-3/TRBV12-4 | TGTGCCAGCAGAAAGGAGGTCTACTCTGGAAACACCATATATTTT | CASRKEVYSGNTIYF
. | few | TRBJ1-5 | TRBV11-2 | TGTGCCAGCAGCTTGCGGCCAGGGAACGATCAGCCCCAGCATTTT | CASSLRPGNDQPQHF
. | many | TRBJ2-5 | TRBV5-1 | TGCGCCAGCAGGGGGGCTAGCGTCTTCTTGGGCCAAGAGACCCAGTACTTC | CASRGASVFLGQETQYF
TRBD1 | few | TRBJ2-1 | TRBV11-2 | TGTGCCAGCAGGTTGCCGGGACAGGGGTACAATGAGCAGTTCTTC | CASRLPGQGYNEQFF
. | many | TRBJ1-4 | TRBV5-5 | TGTGCCAGCAGCTCCGTCCGGGACACGGATGAAAAACTGTTTTTT | CASSSVRDTDEKLFF
. | few | TRBJ2-3 | TRBV6-2/TRBV6-3 | TGTGCCAGCAGCCAACGGTCTAGCCCAGATACGCAGTATTTT | CASSQRSSPDTQYF
. | few | TRBJ1-2 | TRBV20-1 | TGCAGTCCCCAAGGGGAGGATGCTAAGCGCTACACCTTC | CSPQGEDAKRYTF
. | few | TRBJ1-5 | TRBV6-6 | TGTGCCAGCAGGCAGGGTTGGGGCAATCAGCCCCAGCATTTT | CASRQGWGNQPQHF
. | . | TRBJ1-1 | TRBV5-6 | TGTGCCAGCAGCTTGTTCGTCACGAACACTGAAGCTTTCTTT | CASSLFVTNTEAFF
. | . | TRBJ1-5 | TRBV6-2/TRBV6-3 | TGTGCCAGCAGTTCCGCGGGGACGGGGATCAGCCCCCAGCATTTT | CASSSAGTGISPQHF
. | many | TRBJ2-7 | TRBV11-2 | TGTGCCAGCAGCTTGAAGGACACTTGGGGTTTCTACGAGCAGTACTTC | CASSLKDTWGFYEQYF
. | once | TRBJ2-3 | TRBV29-1 | TGCAGTACCGAGGGGTCAGATACGCAGTATTTT | CSTEGSDTQYF